This T cell receptor beta chain is from a study of T-cell memory formation after mild COVID-19. Across the study: Largely donor-specific sequence clusters came from two donors.

Study results and limitations: There were some responding clones in pre-infection memory, which suggested that cross-reactive memory had joined.

One entry per CDR3 protein, called by TCRdb with MiXCR from the 5' RACE reads. The table lists about 340,000 distinct CDR3 sequences, about 20% of them singletons. There are 14 residues in the CDR3. The germline V and J ends were trimmed by 2 bases and 7 bases, with 11 bases remaining between them. Remarks on this clonotype: Antigen unknown.

Material: PBMCs or a T cell subset sorted from them (not recorded which). The V gene is TRBV12-3 or TRBV12-4, the J gene TRBJ1-4; the D is unclear. This clonotype was sampled from a man between 18 and 29 years old who had mild COVID-19 (a few samples of this study predate the infection). Cell type and time point are not known. This chain's CDR3 is CASSLPHISEKLFF. In DNA, the CDR3 is TGTGCCAGCAGTTTACCCCATATCAGTGAAAAACTGTTTTTT.